This is a list of T cell receptor beta chains from one sample in a study of early T cells in non-severe SARS-CoV-2 infection. From the 5' RACE reads, TCRdb called clonotypes with MiXCR, one entry per CDR3 protein. The sample records around 49,000 distinct CDR3 sequences, 9.5% to 13% being singletons. What was sequenced was whole blood. These TCRs come from an adult who was a healthcare worker with PCR-confirmed SARS-CoV-2 infection or an uninfected control (not recorded which). Each CDR3 is given with its conserved first and last residue. Each record gives: V gene, D gene, clone size, J gene, CDR3 protein, CDR3 DNA. A D gene is named only where the DNA matches it firmly. Where a row states a size, it is once, few, many or the class of an expanded clone; other rows omit it.

v_call: TRBV10-3; d_call: .; clone_size: .; j_call: TRBJ2-7; cdr3_aa: CAISGIGYEQYF; cdr3_nt: TGTGCCATCAGCGGGATTGGGTACGAGCAGTACTTC
v_call: TRBV10-3; d_call: TRBD1; clone_size: many; j_call: TRBJ2-6; cdr3_aa: CAIMKGQGGSGANVLTF; cdr3_nt: TGTGCCATCATGAAGGGACAGGGGGGCTCTGGGGCCAACGTCCTGACTTTC
v_call: TRBV2; d_call: .; clone_size: medium-sized; j_call: TRBJ2-1; cdr3_aa: CASIRLDGIREYNEQFF; cdr3_nt: TGTGCCAGCATTCGTCTGGATGGTATTAGGGAATACAATGAGCAGTTCTTC
v_call: TRBV2; d_call: .; clone_size: many; j_call: TRBJ2-1; cdr3_aa: CASKVRAESNEQFF; cdr3_nt: TGTGCCAGCAAGGTGAGGGCAGAAAGCAATGAGCAGTTCTTC
v_call: TRBV7-2; d_call: .; clone_size: many; j_call: TRBJ1-5; cdr3_aa: CASSFRPGGNQPQHF; cdr3_nt: TGTGCCAGCAGCTTCCGCCCAGGGGGCAATCAGCCCCAGCATTTT
v_call: TRBV6-2/TRBV6-3; d_call: TRBD1; clone_size: .; j_call: TRBJ2-3; cdr3_aa: CASSYRIGTAITDTQYF; cdr3_nt: TGTGCCAGCAGTTACCGGATCGGGACAGCGATCACAGATACGCAGTATTTT
v_call: TRBV7-2; d_call: .; clone_size: few; j_call: TRBJ2-7; cdr3_aa: CASSSQGARSSYEQYF; cdr3_nt: TGTGCCAGCAGCTCCCAAGGCGCCAGGAGCTCCTACGAGCAGTACTTC
v_call: TRBV29-1; d_call: .; clone_size: many; j_call: TRBJ2-1; cdr3_aa: CSVRHLEQFF; cdr3_nt: TGCAGCGTTCGCCATCTTGAGCAGTTCTTC
v_call: TRBV12-3/TRBV12-4; d_call: .; clone_size: many; j_call: TRBJ2-7; cdr3_aa: CASSFRALSSYEQYF; cdr3_nt: TGTGCCAGCAGTTTCCGGGCCCTAAGCTCCTACGAGCAGTACTTC
v_call: TRBV7-2; d_call: TRBD1; clone_size: many; j_call: TRBJ1-4; cdr3_aa: CASSFGQGNEKLFF; cdr3_nt: TGTGCCAGCAGTTTTGGACAGGGGAATGAAAAACTGTTTTTT
v_call: TRBV3-1; d_call: .; clone_size: many; j_call: TRBJ1-1; cdr3_aa: CASSHGTGGTEAFF; cdr3_nt: TGTGCCAGCAGCCACGGGACCGGGGGAACTGAAGCTTTCTTT
v_call: TRBV20-1; d_call: TRBD2; clone_size: many; j_call: TRBJ2-3; cdr3_aa: CSASRGGTDTQYF; cdr3_nt: TGCAGTGCTAGCCGCGGGGGAACAGATACGCAGTATTTT
v_call: TRBV12-3/TRBV12-4; d_call: TRBD1; clone_size: many; j_call: TRBJ1-5; cdr3_aa: CASTNGGGYQPQHF; cdr3_nt: TGTGCCAGCACCAATGGAGGGGGCTATCAGCCCCAGCATTTT
v_call: TRBV6-2/TRBV6-3; d_call: TRBD2; clone_size: many; j_call: TRBJ2-1; cdr3_aa: CASSLPSTSGLGLNEQFF; cdr3_nt: TGTGCCAGCAGCCTCCCTTCGACTAGCGGACTAGGGTTGAATGAGCAGTTCTTC
v_call: TRBV3-1; d_call: .; clone_size: many; j_call: TRBJ1-5; cdr3_aa: CASSPTEGMNQPQHF; cdr3_nt: TGTGCCAGCAGCCCAACCGAGGGGATGAATCAGCCCCAGCATTTT
v_call: TRBV28; d_call: .; clone_size: .; j_call: TRBJ2-7; cdr3_aa: CASSPAPTGFWQYF; cdr3_nt: TGTGCCAGCAGCCCGGCTCCGACGGGTTTCTGGCAGTACTTC
v_call: TRBV5-6; d_call: .; clone_size: many; j_call: TRBJ2-3; cdr3_aa: CASSLAVTDTQYF; cdr3_nt: TGTGCCAGCAGCTTGGCCGTCACAGATACGCAGTATTTT
v_call: TRBV29-1; d_call: .; clone_size: few; j_call: TRBJ2-7; cdr3_aa: CSVSEGVGDEQYF; cdr3_nt: TGCAGCGTCTCCGAGGGGGTTGGGGACGAGCAGTACTTC
v_call: TRBV7-9; d_call: .; clone_size: many; j_call: TRBJ1-1; cdr3_aa: CASSLEFFRGVDEAFF; cdr3_nt: TGTGCCAGCAGCTTAGAATTTTTCAGGGGAGTCGACGAAGCTTTCTTT
v_call: TRBV12-3/TRBV12-4; d_call: TRBD2; clone_size: many; j_call: TRBJ2-7; cdr3_aa: CASRTSLSYEQYF; cdr3_nt: TGTGCCAGTCGGACTAGTTTGTCCTACGAGCAGTACTTC
v_call: TRBV15; d_call: TRBD2; clone_size: many; j_call: TRBJ2-3; cdr3_aa: CATSRAPSGSCCSTDTQYF; cdr3_nt: TGTGCCACCAGCAGAGCCCCTAGCGGGAGCTGTTGTAGCACAGATACGCAGTATTTT
v_call: TRBV6-2/TRBV6-3; d_call: .; clone_size: many; j_call: TRBJ2-1; cdr3_aa: CASSDMGSGVSYNEQFF; cdr3_nt: TGTGCCAGCAGTGATATGGGGTCGGGAGTATCCTACAATGAGCAGTTCTTC
v_call: TRBV6-2/TRBV6-3; d_call: TRBD1; clone_size: many; j_call: TRBJ1-4; cdr3_aa: CASSSTDRDEKLFF; cdr3_nt: TGTGCCAGCAGTTCCACGGACAGGGATGAAAAACTGTTTTTT
v_call: TRBV7-3; d_call: TRBD2; clone_size: .; j_call: TRBJ2-4; cdr3_aa: CASSTKAGGLAKNIQYF; cdr3_nt: TGTGCCAGCAGCACAAAAGCGGGAGGCCTAGCCAAAAACATTCAGTACTTC
v_call: TRBV11-3; d_call: .; clone_size: many; j_call: TRBJ2-2; cdr3_aa: CASSQRGAGVLGGELFF; cdr3_nt: TGTGCCAGCAGCCAAAGGGGGGCGGGAGTGCTCGGCGGGGAGCTGTTTTTT
v_call: TRBV27; d_call: .; clone_size: few; j_call: TRBJ2-7; cdr3_aa: CASSLTRGYEQYF; cdr3_nt: TGTGCCAGCAGTTTAACCCGCGGCTACGAGCAGTACTTC
v_call: TRBV3-1; d_call: .; clone_size: many; j_call: TRBJ1-4; cdr3_aa: CASSLQGLRGEKLFF; cdr3_nt: TGTGCCAGCAGCCTGCAGGGGCTCCGCGGTGAAAAACTGTTTTTT
v_call: TRBV29-1; d_call: TRBD1; clone_size: few; j_call: TRBJ1-1; cdr3_aa: CSVRQGSGTEAFF; cdr3_nt: TGCAGCGTTAGACAGGGATCAGGGACTGAAGCTTTCTTT
v_call: TRBV20-1; d_call: .; clone_size: few; j_call: TRBJ2-4; cdr3_aa: CSASATDRSKNIQYF; cdr3_nt: TGCAGTGCTAGTGCGACCGACAGATCCAAAAACATTCAGTACTTC
v_call: TRBV6-2/TRBV6-3; d_call: TRBD2; clone_size: .; j_call: TRBJ2-7; cdr3_aa: CASRDYRTSGTYEQYF; cdr3_nt: TGTGCCAGCAGAGACTATAGGACTAGCGGCACCTACGAGCAGTACTTC
v_call: TRBV20-1; d_call: .; clone_size: many; j_call: TRBJ1-1; cdr3_aa: CSARDMGMNTEAFF; cdr3_nt: TGCAGTGCTAGAGATATGGGCATGAACACTGAAGCTTTCTTT
v_call: TRBV20-1; d_call: TRBD1; clone_size: .; j_call: TRBJ2-7; cdr3_aa: CSARTRGQPYEQYF; cdr3_nt: TGCAGTGCTAGAACCCGGGGACAGCCCTACGAGCAGTACTTC
v_call: TRBV6-5; d_call: .; clone_size: .; j_call: TRBJ2-7; cdr3_aa: CASSYSTAGRLEQYF; cdr3_nt: TGTGCCAGCAGTTACTCGACGGCTGGGCGACTGGAGCAGTACTTC
v_call: TRBV20-1; d_call: TRBD2; clone_size: few; j_call: TRBJ2-2; cdr3_aa: CSARRAGLTNTGELFF; cdr3_nt: TGCAGTGCTAGAAGGGCGGGACTAACGAACACCGGGGAGCTGTTTTTT
v_call: TRBV29-1; d_call: .; clone_size: few; j_call: TRBJ1-1; cdr3_aa: CSVIVAEAFF; cdr3_nt: TGCAGCGTTATTGTCGCTGAAGCTTTCTTT
v_call: TRBV7-2; d_call: TRBD1; clone_size: many; j_call: TRBJ1-5; cdr3_aa: CASSPTGVSNQPQHF; cdr3_nt: TGTGCCAGCAGCCCGACAGGGGTTAGCAATCAGCCCCAGCATTTT
v_call: TRBV6-2/TRBV6-3; d_call: .; clone_size: .; j_call: TRBJ2-7; cdr3_aa: CASRLRGASVSYEQYF; cdr3_nt: TGTGCCAGCAGATTGCGCGGCGCATCAGTCTCCTACGAGCAGTACTTC
v_call: TRBV25-1; d_call: .; clone_size: few; j_call: TRBJ1-5; cdr3_aa: CASSDTRGGSQPQHF; cdr3_nt: TGTGCCAGCAGTGACACTCGGGGGGGAAGTCAGCCCCAGCATTTT
v_call: TRBV27; d_call: TRBD1; clone_size: many; j_call: TRBJ2-5; cdr3_aa: CASSLWEGGAETQYF; cdr3_nt: TGTGCCAGCAGTTTATGGGAAGGGGGCGCCGAGACCCAGTACTTC
v_call: TRBV7-2; d_call: .; clone_size: .; j_call: TRBJ1-5; cdr3_aa: CASSLGVGRVDQPQHF; cdr3_nt: TGTGCCAGCAGCTTAGGTGTAGGGCGAGTGGATCAGCCCCAGCATTTT
v_call: TRBV6-1; d_call: .; clone_size: many; j_call: TRBJ1-1; cdr3_aa: CASSETAGAFF; cdr3_nt: TGTGCCAGCAGTGAGACAGCCGGGGCTTTCTTT
v_call: TRBV4-2; d_call: TRBD2; clone_size: medium-sized; j_call: TRBJ2-7; cdr3_aa: CASSQETSGTPSYEQYF; cdr3_nt: TGTGCCAGCAGCCAAGAGACTAGCGGGACCCCCTCCTACGAGCAGTACTTC
v_call: TRBV7-2; d_call: .; clone_size: few; j_call: TRBJ2-1; cdr3_aa: CASSLGTAYNEQFF; cdr3_nt: TGTGCCAGCAGCTTAGGAACAGCGTACAATGAGCAGTTCTTC
v_call: TRBV7-2; d_call: .; clone_size: many; j_call: TRBJ1-5; cdr3_aa: CASSFSGDNQPQHF; cdr3_nt: TGTGCCAGCAGCTTTTCAGGGGACAATCAGCCCCAGCATTTT
v_call: TRBV28; d_call: .; clone_size: few; j_call: TRBJ1-6; cdr3_aa: CASSDSSSPLHF; cdr3_nt: TGTGCCAGCAGTGACAGTTCCTCACCCCTCCACTTT
v_call: TRBV28; d_call: TRBD1; clone_size: many; j_call: TRBJ1-5; cdr3_aa: CASSWGQAPYQPQHF; cdr3_nt: TGTGCCAGCAGTTGGGGACAGGCGCCCTATCAGCCCCAGCATTTT
v_call: TRBV9; d_call: .; clone_size: many; j_call: TRBJ2-5; cdr3_aa: CASSVWGGGPQETQYF; cdr3_nt: TGTGCCAGCAGCGTATGGGGTGGGGGTCCCCAAGAGACCCAGTACTTC
v_call: TRBV6-2/TRBV6-3; d_call: .; clone_size: few; j_call: TRBJ1-2; cdr3_aa: CASSVGLLRGYTF; cdr3_nt: TGTGCCAGCAGCGTGGGACTTCTTCGTGGCTACACCTTC
v_call: TRBV19; d_call: .; clone_size: many; j_call: TRBJ2-5; cdr3_aa: CASSNGRIQETQYF; cdr3_nt: TGTGCCAGTAGTAACGGACGGATCCAAGAGACCCAGTACTTC
v_call: TRBV7-2; d_call: .; clone_size: few; j_call: TRBJ2-1; cdr3_aa: CASSPQLGTHSYNEQFF; cdr3_nt: TGTGCCAGCAGCCCCCAACTAGGAACCCACTCCTACAATGAGCAGTTCTTC
v_call: TRBV7-2; d_call: TRBD2; clone_size: few; j_call: TRBJ2-2; cdr3_aa: CASSRMGLAGSHTGELFF; cdr3_nt: TGTGCCAGCAGTCGGATGGGACTAGCGGGATCGCACACCGGGGAGCTGTTTTTT
v_call: TRBV7-2; d_call: .; clone_size: .; j_call: TRBJ2-4; cdr3_aa: CASSTQEGSIQYF; cdr3_nt: TGTGCCAGCAGCACCCAGGAGGGTAGCATTCAGTACTTC